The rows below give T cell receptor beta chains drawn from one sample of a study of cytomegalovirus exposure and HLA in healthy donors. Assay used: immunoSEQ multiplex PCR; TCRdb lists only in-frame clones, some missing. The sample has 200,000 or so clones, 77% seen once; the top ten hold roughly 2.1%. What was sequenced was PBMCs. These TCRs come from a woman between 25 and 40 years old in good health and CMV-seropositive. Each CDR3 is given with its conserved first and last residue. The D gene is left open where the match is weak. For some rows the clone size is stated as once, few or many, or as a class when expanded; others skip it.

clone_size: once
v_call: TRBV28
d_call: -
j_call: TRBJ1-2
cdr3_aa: CASSRETYGYTF
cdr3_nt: TGTGCCAGCAGCCGAGAAACCTATGGCTACACCTTC

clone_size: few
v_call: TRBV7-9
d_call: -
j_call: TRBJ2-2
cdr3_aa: CASSDRLNTGELFF
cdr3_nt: TGTGCCAGCAGCGACCGACTTAACACCGGGGAGCTGTTTTTT

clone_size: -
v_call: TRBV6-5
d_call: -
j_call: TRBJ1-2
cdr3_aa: CASSPGTPNYGYTF
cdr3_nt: TGTGCCAGCAGTCCGGGGACACCTAACTATGGCTACACCTTC

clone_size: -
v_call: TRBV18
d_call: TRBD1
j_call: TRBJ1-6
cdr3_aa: CASSLGTGLGSPLHF
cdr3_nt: TGTGCCAGCTCGCTCGGGACAGGGTTGGGTTCACCCCTCCACTTT

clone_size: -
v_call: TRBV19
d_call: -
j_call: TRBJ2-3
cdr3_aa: CASSIAVWDTQYF
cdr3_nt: TGTGCCAGTAGTATCGCGGTTTGGGATACGCAGTATTTT

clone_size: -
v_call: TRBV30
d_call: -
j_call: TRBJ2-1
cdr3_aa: CASQIIAERNEQFF
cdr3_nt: TGTGCCTCACAAATAATAGCGGAGAGGAATGAGCAGTTCTTC

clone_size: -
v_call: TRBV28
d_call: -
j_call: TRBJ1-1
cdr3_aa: CASSRRKARTEAFF
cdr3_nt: TGTGCCAGCAGCCGGCGAAAGGCGAGGACTGAAGCTTTCTTT

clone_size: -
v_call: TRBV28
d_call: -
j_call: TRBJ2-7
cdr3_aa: CASSRQPGLTYEQYF
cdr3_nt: TGTGCCAGCAGTCGCCAACCGGGACTCACCTACGAGCAGTACTTC

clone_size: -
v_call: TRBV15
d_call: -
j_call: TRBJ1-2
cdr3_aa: CATSRDYSAGLYGYTF
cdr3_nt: TGTGCCACCAGCAGAGATTATTCAGCGGGACTCTATGGCTACACCTTC

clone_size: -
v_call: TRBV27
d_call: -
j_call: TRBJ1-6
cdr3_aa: CASSSEHGSPLHF
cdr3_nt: TGTGCCAGCAGTTCCGAGCACGGGTCACCCCTCCACTTT

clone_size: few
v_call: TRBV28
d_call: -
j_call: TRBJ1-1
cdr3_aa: CASSSLEGQNEAFF
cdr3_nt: TGTGCCAGCAGTTCCCTTGAAGGACAGAATGAAGCTTTCTTT

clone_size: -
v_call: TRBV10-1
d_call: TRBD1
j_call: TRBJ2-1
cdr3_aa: CARRNRGDRHNEQFF
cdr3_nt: TGCGCCAGGAGGAACAGGGGGGATAGGCACAATGAGCAGTTCTTC

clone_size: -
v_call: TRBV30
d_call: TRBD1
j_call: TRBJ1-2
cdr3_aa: CAREDRELYGYTF
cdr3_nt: TGTGCCCGCGAGGACAGGGAACTATATGGCTACACCTTC

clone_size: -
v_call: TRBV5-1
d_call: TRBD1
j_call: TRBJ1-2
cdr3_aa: CASSLGQGEGYTF
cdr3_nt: TGCGCCAGCAGCTTGGGTCAGGGGGAAGGCTACACCTTC

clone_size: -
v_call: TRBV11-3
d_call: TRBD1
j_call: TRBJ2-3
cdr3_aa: CASSLDRADTQYF
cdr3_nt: TGTGCCAGCAGCCTAGACAGGGCAGATACGCAGTATTTT

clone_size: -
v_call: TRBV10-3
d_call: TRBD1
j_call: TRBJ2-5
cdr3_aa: CAISGQGGVETQYF
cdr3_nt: TGTGCCATCAGTGGACAGGGTGGAGTCGAGACCCAGTACTTC

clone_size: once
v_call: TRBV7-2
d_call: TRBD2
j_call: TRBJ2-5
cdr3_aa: CASSLVVSSGGAGVTQYF
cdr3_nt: TGTGCCAGCAGCTTAGTTGTTAGCAGCGGGGGGGCCGGAGTGACCCAGTACTTC

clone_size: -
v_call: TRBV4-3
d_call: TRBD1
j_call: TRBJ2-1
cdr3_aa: CASSQVSQGANEQFF
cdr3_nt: TGCGCCAGCAGCCAAGTGTCTCAGGGGGCGAATGAGCAGTTCTTC

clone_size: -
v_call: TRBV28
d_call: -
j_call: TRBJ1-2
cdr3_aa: CASNRDTRAVDYGYTF
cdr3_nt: TGTGCCAGCAACAGGGACACCAGGGCGGTTGACTATGGCTACACCTTC

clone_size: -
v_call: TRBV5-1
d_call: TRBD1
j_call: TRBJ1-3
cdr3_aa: CASSFVPRTGDDTIYF
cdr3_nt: TGCGCCAGCAGCTTCGTTCCCCGGACAGGGGACGACACCATATATTTT

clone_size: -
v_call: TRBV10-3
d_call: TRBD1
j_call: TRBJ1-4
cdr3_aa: CAISSTGEGLFF
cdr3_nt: TGTGCCATCAGTTCAACAGGGGAAGGACTGTTTTTT

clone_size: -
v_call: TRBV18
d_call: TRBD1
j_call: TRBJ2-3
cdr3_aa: CASSHGQGTDTQYF
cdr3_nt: TGTGCCAGCTCACATGGACAGGGCACAGATACGCAGTATTTT

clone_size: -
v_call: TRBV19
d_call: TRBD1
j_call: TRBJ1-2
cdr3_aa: CASSSKGQGAYGYTF
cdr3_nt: TGTGCCAGTAGTTCAAAAGGACAGGGGGCGTATGGCTACACCTTC

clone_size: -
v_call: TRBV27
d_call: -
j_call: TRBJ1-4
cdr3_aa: CASGGWQYNEKLFF
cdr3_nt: TGTGCCAGTGGGGGCTGGCAGTATAATGAAAAACTGTTTTTT

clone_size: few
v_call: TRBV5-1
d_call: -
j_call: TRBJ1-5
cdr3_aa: CASSLEGAGNQPQHF
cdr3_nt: TGCGCCAGCAGCTTGGAAGGGGCGGGCAATCAGCCCCAGCATTTT

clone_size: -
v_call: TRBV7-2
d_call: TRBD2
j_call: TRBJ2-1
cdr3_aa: CASSPVVASGKRCEQFF
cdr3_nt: TGTGCCAGCAGCCCCGTGGTGGCTAGCGGGAAAAGATGTGAGCAGTTCTTC

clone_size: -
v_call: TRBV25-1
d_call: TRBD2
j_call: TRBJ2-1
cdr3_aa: CASSGLAGWSDEQFF
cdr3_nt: TGTGCCAGCAGTGGACTAGCCGGGTGGTCCGATGAGCAGTTCTTC

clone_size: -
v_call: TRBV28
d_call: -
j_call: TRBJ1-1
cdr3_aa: CASSGGDKNTEAFF
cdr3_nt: TGTGCCAGCAGTGGGGGGGACAAGAACACTGAAGCTTTCTTT

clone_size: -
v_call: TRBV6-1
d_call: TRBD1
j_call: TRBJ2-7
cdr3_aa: CATWYRGQSYEQYF
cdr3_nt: TGTGCCACCTGGTACAGGGGGCAATCCTACGAGCAGTACTTC

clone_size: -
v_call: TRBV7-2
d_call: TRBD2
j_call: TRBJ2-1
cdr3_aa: CASSLGGLAGLYNEQFF
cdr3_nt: TGTGCCAGCAGCTTAGGGGGACTAGCGGGGCTATACAATGAGCAGTTCTTC

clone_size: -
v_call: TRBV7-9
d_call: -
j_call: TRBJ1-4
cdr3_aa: CASSRDNEKLFF
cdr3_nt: TGTGCCAGCAGTCGGGATAATGAAAAACTGTTTTTT

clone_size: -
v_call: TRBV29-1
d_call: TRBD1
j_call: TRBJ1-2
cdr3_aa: CSVGGQGAGSYGYTF
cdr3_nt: TGCAGCGTGGGGGGGCAGGGGGCTGGTAGCTATGGCTACACCTTC

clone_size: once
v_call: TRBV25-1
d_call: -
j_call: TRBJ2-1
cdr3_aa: CASERGGLGNEQFF
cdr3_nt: TGTGCCAGCGAGAGGGGGGGGTTGGGAAATGAGCAGTTCTTC

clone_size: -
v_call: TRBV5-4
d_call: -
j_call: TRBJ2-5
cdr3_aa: CASSLGGEGRETQYF
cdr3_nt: TGTGCCAGCAGCTTGGGGGGAGAGGGGAGGGAGACCCAGTACTTC

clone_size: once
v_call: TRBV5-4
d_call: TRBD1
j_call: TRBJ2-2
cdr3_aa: CASSWTGDIGELFF
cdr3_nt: TGTGCCAGCAGCTGGACAGGGGATATCGGGGAGCTGTTTTTT

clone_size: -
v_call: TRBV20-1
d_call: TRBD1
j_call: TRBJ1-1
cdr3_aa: CSARDSPEAFF
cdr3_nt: TGCAGTGCAAGGGACAGCCCTGAAGCTTTCTTT

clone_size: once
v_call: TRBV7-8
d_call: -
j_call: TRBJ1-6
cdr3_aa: CASSLPPTGLLRSPLHF
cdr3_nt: TGTGCCAGCAGCTTACCTCCGACAGGATTGCTTAGGTCACCCCTCCACTTT

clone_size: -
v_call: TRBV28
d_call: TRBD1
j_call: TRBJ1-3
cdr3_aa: CAIQQGTGNTIYF
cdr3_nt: TGTGCCATCCAACAGGGGACTGGAAACACCATATATTTT

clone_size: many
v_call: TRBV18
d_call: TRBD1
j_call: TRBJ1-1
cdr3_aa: CASSPPDRGLGTEAFF
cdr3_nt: TGTGCCAGCTCACCACCGGACAGGGGGCTAGGGACTGAAGCTTTCTTT

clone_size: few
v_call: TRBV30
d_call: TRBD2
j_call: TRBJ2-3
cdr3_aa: CAWSVSGLADTQYF
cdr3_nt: TGTGCCTGGAGTGTTAGCGGGCTAGCAGATACGCAGTATTTT

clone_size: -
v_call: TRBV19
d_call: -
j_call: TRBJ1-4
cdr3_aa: CASSLPLRGEKLFF
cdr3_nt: TGTGCCAGTAGTCTACCACTCCGGGGGGAAAAACTGTTTTTT

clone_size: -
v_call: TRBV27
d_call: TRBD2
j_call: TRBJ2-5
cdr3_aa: CASKLLGTSGGAETQYF
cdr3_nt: TGTGCCAGCAAACTCCTCGGGACTAGCGGGGGGGCAGAGACCCAGTACTTC

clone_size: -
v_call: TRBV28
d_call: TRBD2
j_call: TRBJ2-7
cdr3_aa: CASSSFGYLTSGKQYF
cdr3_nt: TGTGCCAGCAGTTCCTTTGGCTATTTGACTAGCGGAAAGCAGTACTTC

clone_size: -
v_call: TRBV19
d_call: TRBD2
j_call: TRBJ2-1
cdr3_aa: CASSPVTSGNSYNEQFF
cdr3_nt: TGTGCCAGTAGTCCGGTGACTAGCGGGAACTCCTACAATGAGCAGTTCTTC

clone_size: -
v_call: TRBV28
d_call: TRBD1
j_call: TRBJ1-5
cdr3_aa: CASRYPGTGNQPQHF
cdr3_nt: TGTGCCAGCAGGTACCCCGGGACAGGGAATCAGCCCCAGCATTTT

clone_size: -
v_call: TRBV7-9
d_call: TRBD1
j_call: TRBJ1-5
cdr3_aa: CASSLTGGSNQPQHF
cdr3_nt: TGTGCCAGCAGCTTGACAGGGGGTAGCAATCAGCCCCAGCATTTT

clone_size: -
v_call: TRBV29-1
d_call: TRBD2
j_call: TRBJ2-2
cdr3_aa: CSVDSGVNTGELFF
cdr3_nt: TGCAGCGTGGATAGCGGGGTGAACACCGGGGAGCTGTTTTTT

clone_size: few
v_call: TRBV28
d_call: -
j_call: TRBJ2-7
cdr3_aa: CASIGQLSSYEQYF
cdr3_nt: TGTGCCAGCATTGGACAGTTGAGCTCCTACGAGCAGTACTTC